The T cell receptor beta chain under discussion was sequenced for a study of CD8 T cells in ankylosing spondylitis. Overall study results and limits: Ankylosing spondylitis blood seemed to carry a telltale TCR beta motif made of several highly homologous variants. CD8+ by phenotype, disease-linked clones were relatively rare in peripheral blood. Significantly higher representation of disease-linked clones was reported for matched ankylosing spondylitis synovial fluid.

Quantitative 5'-RACE with molecular barcodes was used to make the TCR beta libraries. Each CDR3 protein gets one entry after TCRdb re-called the 5' RACE reads with MiXCR. The sample shows some 220,000 distinct CDR3 sequences, roughly 6.6% of them seen only once. This clonotype has only a few counts. Its cognate antigen is unknown. Germline CDR1 is SGDLS and CDR2 is YYNGEE. The length of the CDR3 is 12 residues. Trimming took 3 bases from V and 3 from J, leaving 7 bases between them. The V call is TRBV9, the J call TRBJ2-7; D is ambiguous. The receptor comes from a male donor with ankylosing spondylitis. Sequenced input: blood, either unsorted or a sorted T cell fraction (not recorded which). CDR3 protein: CASSASDYEQYF. CDR3 DNA sequence: TGTGCCAGCAGCGCGTCTGACTACGAGCAGTACTTC.